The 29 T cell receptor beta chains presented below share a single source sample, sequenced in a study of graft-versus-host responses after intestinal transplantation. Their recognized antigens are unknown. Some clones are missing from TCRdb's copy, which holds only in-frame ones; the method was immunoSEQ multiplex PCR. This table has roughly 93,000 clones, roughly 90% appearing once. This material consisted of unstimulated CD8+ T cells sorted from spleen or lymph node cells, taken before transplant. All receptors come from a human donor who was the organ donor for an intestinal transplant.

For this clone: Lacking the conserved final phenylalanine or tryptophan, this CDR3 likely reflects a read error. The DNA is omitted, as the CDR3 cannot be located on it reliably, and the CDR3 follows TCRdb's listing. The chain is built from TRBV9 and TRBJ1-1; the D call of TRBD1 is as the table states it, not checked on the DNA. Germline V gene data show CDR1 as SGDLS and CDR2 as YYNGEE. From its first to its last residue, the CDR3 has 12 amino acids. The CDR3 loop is CASSVEAGPSFR.

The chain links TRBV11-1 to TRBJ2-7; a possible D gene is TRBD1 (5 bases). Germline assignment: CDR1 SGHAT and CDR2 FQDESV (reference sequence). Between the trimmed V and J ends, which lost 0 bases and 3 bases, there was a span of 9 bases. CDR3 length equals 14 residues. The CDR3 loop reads CASSLAQGYYEQYF. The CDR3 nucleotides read TGTGCCAGCAGCTTAGCGCAGGGCTACTACGAGCAGTACTTC.

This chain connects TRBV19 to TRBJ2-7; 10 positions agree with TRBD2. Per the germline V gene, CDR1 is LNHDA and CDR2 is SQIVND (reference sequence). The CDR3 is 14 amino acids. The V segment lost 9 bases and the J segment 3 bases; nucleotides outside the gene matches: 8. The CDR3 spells CASSSGGVFYEQYF. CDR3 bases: TGTGCCAGCTCGAGCGGGGGGGTCTTCTACGAGCAGTACTTC.

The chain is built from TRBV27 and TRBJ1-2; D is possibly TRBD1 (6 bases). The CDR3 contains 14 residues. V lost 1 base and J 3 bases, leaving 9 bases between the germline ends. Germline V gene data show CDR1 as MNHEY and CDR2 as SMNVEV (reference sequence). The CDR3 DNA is TGTGCCAGCAGTTTATATCAGGGGTACTATGGCTACACCTTC. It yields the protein CASSLYQGYYGYTF.

CDR3 residues: CASSQSTGWMGYTF. The CDR3 DNA reads as TGTGCCAGCAGCCAAAGTACAGGGTGGATGGGCTACACCTTC. This chain joins TRBV9 and TRBJ1-2; D is possibly TRBD1 (6 bases). In germline, CDR1 is SGDLS, CDR2 YYNGEE. The CDR3 covers 14 residues. Trimming took off 4 bases at V and 8 bases at J, with 18 bases between the two ends.

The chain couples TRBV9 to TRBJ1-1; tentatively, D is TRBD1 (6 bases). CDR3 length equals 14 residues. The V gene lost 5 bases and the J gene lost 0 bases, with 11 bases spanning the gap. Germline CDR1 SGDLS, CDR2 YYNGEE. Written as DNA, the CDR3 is TGTGCCAGCAGTTCGGGACAAATGAACACTGAAGCTTTCTTT. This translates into CASSSGQMNTEAFF.

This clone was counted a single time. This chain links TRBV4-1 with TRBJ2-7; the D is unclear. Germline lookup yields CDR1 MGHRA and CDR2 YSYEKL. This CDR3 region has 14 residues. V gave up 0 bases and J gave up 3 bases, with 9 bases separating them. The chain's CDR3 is CASSQESGRYEQYF. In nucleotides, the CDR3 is TGCGCCAGCAGCCAAGAGTCAGGCCGCTACGAGCAGTACTTC.

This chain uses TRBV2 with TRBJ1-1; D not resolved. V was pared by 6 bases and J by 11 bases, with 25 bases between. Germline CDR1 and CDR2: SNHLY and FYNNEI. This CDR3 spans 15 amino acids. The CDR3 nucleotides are TGTGCCAGCAGCCCCTACCGCACGACTTCCCGTGAGGCTTTCTTT. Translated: CASSPYRTTSREAFF.

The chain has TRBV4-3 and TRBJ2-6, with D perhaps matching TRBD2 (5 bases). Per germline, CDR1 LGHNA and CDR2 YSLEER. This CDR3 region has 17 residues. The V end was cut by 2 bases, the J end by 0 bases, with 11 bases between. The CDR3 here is CASSQFEGLSGANVLTF. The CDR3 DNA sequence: TGCGCCAGCAGCCAATTTGAGGGCCTCTCTGGGGCCAACGTCCTGACTTTC.

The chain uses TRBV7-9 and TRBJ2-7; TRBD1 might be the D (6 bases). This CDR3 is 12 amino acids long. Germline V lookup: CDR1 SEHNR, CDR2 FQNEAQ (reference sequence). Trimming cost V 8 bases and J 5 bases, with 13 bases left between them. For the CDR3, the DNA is TGTGCCAGCGGCCACAGGGTGCACGAGCAGTACTTC. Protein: CASGHRVHEQYF.

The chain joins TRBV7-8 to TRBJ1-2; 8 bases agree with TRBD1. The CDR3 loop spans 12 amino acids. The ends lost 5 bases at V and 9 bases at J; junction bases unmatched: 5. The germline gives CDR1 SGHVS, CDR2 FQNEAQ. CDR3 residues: CASSGDRSSYTF. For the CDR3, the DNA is TGTGCCAGCAGCGGGGACAGGTCGAGCTACACCTTC.

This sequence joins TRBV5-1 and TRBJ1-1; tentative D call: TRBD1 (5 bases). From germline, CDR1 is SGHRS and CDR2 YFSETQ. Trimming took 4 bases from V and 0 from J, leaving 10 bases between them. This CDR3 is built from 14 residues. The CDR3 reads CASSPEGMNTEAFF. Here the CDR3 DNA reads TGCGCCAGCAGCCCGGAGGGGATGAACACTGAAGCTTTCTTT.

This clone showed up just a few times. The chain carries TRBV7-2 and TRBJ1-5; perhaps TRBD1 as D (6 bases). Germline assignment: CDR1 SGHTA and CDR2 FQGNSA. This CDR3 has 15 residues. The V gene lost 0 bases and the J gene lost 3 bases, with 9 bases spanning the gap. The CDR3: CASSLAKGVNQPQHF. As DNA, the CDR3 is TGTGCCAGCAGCTTAGCGAAGGGGGTCAATCAGCCCCAGCATTTT.

This CDR3 reads CASSLRTGAGPSSYNSPLHF. CDR3 coding DNA: TGTGCCAGCAGCTTAAGGACAGGCGCTGGCCCCAGCTCCTATAATTCACCCCTCCACTTT. The chain is built from TRBV13 and TRBJ1-6, with 7 bases lining up with TRBD1. CDR1 is PRHDT and CDR2 is FYEKMQ in the germline V gene (reference sequence). The V gene end was trimmed by 2 bases and the J gene end by 0 bases; junction bases not matched to a gene: 13. The CDR3 loop spans 20 amino acids.

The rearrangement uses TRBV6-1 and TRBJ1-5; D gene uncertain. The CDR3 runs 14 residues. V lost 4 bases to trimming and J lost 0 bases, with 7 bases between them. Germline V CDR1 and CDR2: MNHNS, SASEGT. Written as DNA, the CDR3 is TGTGCCAGCAGTGTCGGAGATAGCAATCAGCCCCAGCATTTT. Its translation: CASSVGDSNQPQHF.

CDR3 loop: CAWSVGSSYEQYF. The CDR3 bases are TGTGCCTGGAGCGTAGGGAGCTCCTACGAGCAGTACTTC. This chain links TRBV30 with TRBJ2-7; possible D gene TRBD2, 5 bases. The V end lost 3 bases, the J end lost 0 bases, and 9 bases lay between the germline ends. The CDR3 totals 13 residues. CDR1 is GTSNPN and CDR2 is SVGIG in the germline V gene (reference sequence).

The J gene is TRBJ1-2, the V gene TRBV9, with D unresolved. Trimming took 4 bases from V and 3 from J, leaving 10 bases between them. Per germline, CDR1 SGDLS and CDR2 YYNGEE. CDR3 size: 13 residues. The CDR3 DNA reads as TGTGCCAGCAGCCCCTCCGAGGACTATGGCTACACCTTC. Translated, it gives CASSPSEDYGYTF.

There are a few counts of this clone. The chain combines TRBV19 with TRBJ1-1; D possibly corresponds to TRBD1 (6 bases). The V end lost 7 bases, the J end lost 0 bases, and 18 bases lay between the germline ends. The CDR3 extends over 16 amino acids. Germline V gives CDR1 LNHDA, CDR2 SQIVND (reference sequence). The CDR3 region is CASTHSGQLMNTEAFF. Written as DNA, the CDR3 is TGTGCCAGTACCCACAGTGGACAGTTAATGAACACTGAAGCTTTCTTT.

The CDR3, as DNA: TGTGCCAGCAGCCAGGACTGGAACTATGGCTACACCTTC. Its translation is CASSQDWNYGYTF. J is TRBJ1-2 and V is TRBV5-5; no definite D call. Germline values: CDR1 SGHKS, CDR2 YYEKEE (reference sequence). This CDR3 is built from 13 residues. V was shortened by 4 bases and J by 2 bases, with 9 bases between the two germline ends.

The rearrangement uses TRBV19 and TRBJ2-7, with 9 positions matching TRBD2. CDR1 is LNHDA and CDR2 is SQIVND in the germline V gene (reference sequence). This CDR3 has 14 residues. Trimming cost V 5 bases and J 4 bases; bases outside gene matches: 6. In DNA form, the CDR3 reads TGTGCCAGTAGTCCGAAGGCGGGGGGGTACGAGCAGTACTTC. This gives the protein CASSPKAGGYEQYF.

CDR3 sequence (DNA): TGTGCCAGCAGCGACCTAGGGACTTCCTACGAGCAGTACTTC. The encoded protein is CASSDLGTSYEQYF. The rearrangement links TRBV5-4 to TRBJ2-5, with D possibly being TRBD2 (6 bases). Gene TRBJ2-7 matches the end of the DNA better, so the J call may be wrong. This CDR3 comprises 14 residues. In germline, CDR1 is SGHNT, CDR2 YYREEE (reference sequence).

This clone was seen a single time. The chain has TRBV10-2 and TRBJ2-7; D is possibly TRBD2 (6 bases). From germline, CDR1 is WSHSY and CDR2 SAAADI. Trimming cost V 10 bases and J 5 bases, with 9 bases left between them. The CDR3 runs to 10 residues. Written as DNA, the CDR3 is TGCGCCACCTCGGGGGACGAGCAGTACTTC. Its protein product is CATSGDEQYF.

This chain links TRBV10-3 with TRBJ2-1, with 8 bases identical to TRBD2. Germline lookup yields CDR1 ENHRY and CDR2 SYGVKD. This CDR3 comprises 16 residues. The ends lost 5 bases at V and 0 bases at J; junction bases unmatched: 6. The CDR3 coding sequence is TGTGCCATCAGTCCCCCCGGGGGGGCCTCCTACAATGAGCAGTTCTTC. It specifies CAISPPGGASYNEQFF.

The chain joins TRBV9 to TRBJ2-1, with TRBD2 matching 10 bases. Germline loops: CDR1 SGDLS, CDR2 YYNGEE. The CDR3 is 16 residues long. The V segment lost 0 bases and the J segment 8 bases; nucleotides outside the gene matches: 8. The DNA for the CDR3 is TGTGCCAGCAGCGTAGAGGGTAGCGGGGGGTTGGATGAGCAGTTCTTC. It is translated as CASSVEGSGGLDEQFF.

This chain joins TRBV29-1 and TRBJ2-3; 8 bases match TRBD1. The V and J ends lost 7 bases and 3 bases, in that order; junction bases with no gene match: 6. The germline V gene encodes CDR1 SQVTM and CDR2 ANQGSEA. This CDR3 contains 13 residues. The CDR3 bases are TGCAGCGGCAATCAGGGGGCGACAGATACGCAGTATTTT. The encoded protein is CSGNQGATDTQYF.

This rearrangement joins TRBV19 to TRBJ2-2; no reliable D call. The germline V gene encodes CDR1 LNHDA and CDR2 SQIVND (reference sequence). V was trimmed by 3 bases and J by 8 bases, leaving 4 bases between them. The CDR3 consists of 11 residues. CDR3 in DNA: TGTGCCAGTAGTATGGCAGGGGAGCTGTTTTTT. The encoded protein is CASSMAGELFF.

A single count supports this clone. Here the CDR3 DNA reads TGCGCCAGCAGCCAAGATCTACTGAACACCGGGAACGAGCAGTACTTC. Translation gives CASSQDLLNTGNEQYF. The chain links TRBV4-3 to TRBJ2-7; D may be TRBD2 (5 bases). V gave up 0 bases and J gave up 5 bases, with 17 bases separating them. Germline V gene lookup returns CDR1 LGHNA and CDR2 YSLEER. The CDR3 totals 16 residues.

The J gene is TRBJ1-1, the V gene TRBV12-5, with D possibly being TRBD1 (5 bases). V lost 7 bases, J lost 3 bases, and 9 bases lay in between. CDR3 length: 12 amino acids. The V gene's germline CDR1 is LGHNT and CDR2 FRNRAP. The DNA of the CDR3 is TGTGCTAGTGTGGAGGGGTACACTGAAGCTTTCTTT. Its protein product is CASVEGYTEAFF.

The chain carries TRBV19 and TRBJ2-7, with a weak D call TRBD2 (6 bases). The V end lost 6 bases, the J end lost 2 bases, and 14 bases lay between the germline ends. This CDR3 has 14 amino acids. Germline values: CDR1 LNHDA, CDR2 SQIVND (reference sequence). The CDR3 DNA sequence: TGTGCCAGTAGATGGGGCCCGGGGGCCTACGAGCAGTACTTC. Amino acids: CASRWGPGAYEQYF.